Listed here are 4 T cell receptor beta chains from one sample, sequenced in a study of cytomegalovirus exposure and HLA in healthy donors. Vbeta (60) and Jbeta (13) primers were used in the PCR. Only in-frame clones appear in the TCRdb table, and some are missing; sequencing was by immunoSEQ multiplex PCR. Of under 250,000 clones listed, 76% are singletons. Sample: PBMCs. Receptor source: a man younger than 35 in good health and CMV-seronegative.

The rearrangement uses TRBV5-1 and TRBJ2-7, with 10 bases lining up with TRBD1. Germline-derived CDR1 and CDR2 are SGHRS and YFSETQ. Losses at the gene ends were 4 bases for V and 6 bases for J; bases not matched to a gene: 13. The CDR3 consists of 16 residues. CDR3 sequence: CASSVGQGGRVGEQYF. The CDR3 DNA is TGCGCCAGCAGCGTCGGACAGGGGGGCAGAGTGGGCGAGCAGTACTTC.

The sample holds one count of this clone. This rearrangement joins TRBV5-1 to TRBJ2-3; possible D gene TRBD2, 6 bases. Between the trimmed V and J ends, which lost 4 bases and 0 bases, there was a span of 15 bases. The CDR3 contains 16 residues. Germline V gene data show CDR1 as SGHRS and CDR2 as YFSETQ. DNA for the CDR3: TGCGCCAGCAGCCCGGATAGTGGGGGGAGCACAGATACGCAGTATTTT. This gives the protein CASSPDSGGSTDTQYF.

The chain couples TRBV6-1 to TRBJ2-5, with D perhaps TRBD1 (6 bases). The CDR3 has 15 residues. V was clipped by 8 bases and J by 0 bases, with 16 bases between them. Per germline, CDR1 MNHNS and CDR2 SASEGT. Here the CDR3 DNA reads TGTGCCAGCTGTCCCCAGGGGCGGTACCAAGAGACCCAGTACTTC. This gives the protein CASCPQGRYQETQYF.

The gene calls are TRBV28 and TRBJ2-7; D perhaps matches TRBD2 (6 bases). V was cut by 6 bases and J by 2 bases, with 17 bases left in between. Germline V gene data show CDR1 as MDHEN and CDR2 as SYDVKM. The CDR3 consists of 15 residues. CDR3 sequence: CASRPSGTLTYEQYF. CDR3 sequence (DNA): TGTGCCAGCAGACCCTCCGGGACTCTAACCTACGAGCAGTACTTC.